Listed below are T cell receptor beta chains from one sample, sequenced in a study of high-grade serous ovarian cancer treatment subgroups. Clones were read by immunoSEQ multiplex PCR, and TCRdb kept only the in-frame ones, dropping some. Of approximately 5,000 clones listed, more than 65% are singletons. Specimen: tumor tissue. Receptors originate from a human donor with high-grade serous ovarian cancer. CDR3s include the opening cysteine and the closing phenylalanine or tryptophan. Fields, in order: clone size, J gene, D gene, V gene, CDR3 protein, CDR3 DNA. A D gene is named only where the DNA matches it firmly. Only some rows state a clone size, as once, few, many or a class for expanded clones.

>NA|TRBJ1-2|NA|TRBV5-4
CASSLGAGVEIYGYTF
TGTGCCAGCAGCTTGGGCGCCGGGGTAGAGATCTATGGCTACACCTTC
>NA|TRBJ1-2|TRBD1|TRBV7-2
CASSPIRGQGRGGYTF
TGTGCCAGCAGCCCCATCAGGGGACAGGGACGGGGTGGCTACACCTTC
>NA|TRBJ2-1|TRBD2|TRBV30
CAWSPGLTQREEQFF
TGTGCCTGGAGTCCGGGACTAACGCAAAGGGAAGAGCAGTTCTTC
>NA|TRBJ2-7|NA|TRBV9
CASSVGDISYEQYF
TGTGCCAGCAGCGTAGGGGACATCTCCTACGAGCAGTACTTC
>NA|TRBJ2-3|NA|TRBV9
CASSVGGGHTDTQYF
TGTGCCAGCAGCGTTGGGGGGGGGCACACAGATACGCAGTATTTT
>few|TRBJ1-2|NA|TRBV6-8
CASSLTGGSGEGYTF
TGTGCCAGCAGTCTGACGGGGGGCTCCGGGGAGGGCTACACCTTC
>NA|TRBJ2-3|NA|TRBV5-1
CASSLAGGITDTQYF
TGCGCCAGCAGCTTGGCAGGGGGGATCACAGATACGCAGTATTTT
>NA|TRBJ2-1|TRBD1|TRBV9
CASSSTGTGSNNEQFF
TGTGCCAGCAGCTCTACCGGGACAGGGTCCAACAATGAGCAGTTCTTC
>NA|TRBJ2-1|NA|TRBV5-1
CASSSTGYSYNEQFF
TGCGCCAGCAGCTCTACGGGTTACTCCTACAATGAGCAGTTCTTC
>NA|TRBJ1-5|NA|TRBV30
CAWRSRSSGPQHF
TGTGCCTGGAGGAGTAGGTCCTCAGGGCCCCAGCATTTT
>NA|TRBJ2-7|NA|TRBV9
CASSVGDITYEQYF
TGTGCCAGCAGCGTAGGGGACATTACCTACGAGCAGTACTTC
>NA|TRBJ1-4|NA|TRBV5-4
CASSSGGSSVEKLFF
TGTGCCAGCAGCTCGGGGGGTTCTTCGGTCGAAAAACTGTTTTTT
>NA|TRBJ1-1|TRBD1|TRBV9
CASSVFDRGTEAFF
TGTGCCAGCAGCGTTTTCGACAGGGGGACTGAAGCTTTCTTT
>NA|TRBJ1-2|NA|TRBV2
CASSPEAARRVYGYTF
TGTGCCAGCAGTCCTGAGGCCGCCCGGCGGGTCTATGGCTACACCTTC
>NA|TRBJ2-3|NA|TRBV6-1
CASRVRSTDTQYF
TGTGCCAGCAGGGTGAGGAGCACAGATACGCAGTATTTT
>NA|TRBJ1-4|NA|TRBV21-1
CASSPWGQYNEKLFF
TGTGCCAGCAGCCCTTGGGGACAGTACAATGAAAAACTGTTTTTT
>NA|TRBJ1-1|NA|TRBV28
CVVNSDTEAFF
TGTGTAGTGAATAGCGACACTGAAGCTTTCTTT
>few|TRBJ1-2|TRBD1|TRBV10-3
CAISVTGETYGYTF
TGTGCCATCAGTGTGACAGGGGAGACCTATGGCTACACCTTC
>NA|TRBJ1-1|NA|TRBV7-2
CASSLGAGGTMNTEAFF
TGTGCCAGCAGCTTAGGGGCAGGCGGAACCATGAACACTGAAGCTTTCTTT
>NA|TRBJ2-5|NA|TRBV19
CASSIGGVSGETQYF
TGTGCCAGTAGTATAGGGGGGGTCTCGGGGGAGACCCAGTACTTC
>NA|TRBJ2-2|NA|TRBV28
CASSISGQPPGELFF
TGTGCCAGCAGCATTTCCGGACAGCCCCCCGGGGAGCTGTTTTTT
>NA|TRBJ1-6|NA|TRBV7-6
CASSAQASSYNSPLHF
TGTGCCAGCAGCGCCCAAGCTAGCTCCTATAATTCACCCCTCCACTTT
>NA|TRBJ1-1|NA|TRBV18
CASSPQLAGEGAFF
TGTGCCAGCTCACCCCAATTAGCCGGGGAGGGAGCTTTCTTT
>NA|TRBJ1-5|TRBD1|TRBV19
CASSRRDSSFLSNQPQHF
TGTGCCAGTAGCAGACGGGACAGCTCCTTCCTTAGCAATCAGCCCCAGCATTTT
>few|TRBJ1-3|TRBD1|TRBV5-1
CASAEQGAYGNTIYF
TGCGCCAGCGCAGAACAGGGGGCTTACGGAAACACCATATATTTT
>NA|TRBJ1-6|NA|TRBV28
CASSLPYNSPLHF
TGTGCCAGCTCCCTCCCCTATAATTCACCCCTCCACTTT